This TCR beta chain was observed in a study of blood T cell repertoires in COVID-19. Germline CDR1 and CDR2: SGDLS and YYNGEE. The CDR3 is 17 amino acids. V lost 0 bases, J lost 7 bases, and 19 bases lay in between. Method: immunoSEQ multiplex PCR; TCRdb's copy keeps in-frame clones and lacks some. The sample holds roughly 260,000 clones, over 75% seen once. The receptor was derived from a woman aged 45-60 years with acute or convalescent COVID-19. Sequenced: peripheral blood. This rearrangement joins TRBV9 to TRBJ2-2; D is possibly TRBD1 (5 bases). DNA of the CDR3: TGTGCCAGCAGCGTAGGTTTTCAGGGATCGTATGTCGGGGAGCTGTTTTTT. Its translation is CASSVGFQGSYVGELFF.